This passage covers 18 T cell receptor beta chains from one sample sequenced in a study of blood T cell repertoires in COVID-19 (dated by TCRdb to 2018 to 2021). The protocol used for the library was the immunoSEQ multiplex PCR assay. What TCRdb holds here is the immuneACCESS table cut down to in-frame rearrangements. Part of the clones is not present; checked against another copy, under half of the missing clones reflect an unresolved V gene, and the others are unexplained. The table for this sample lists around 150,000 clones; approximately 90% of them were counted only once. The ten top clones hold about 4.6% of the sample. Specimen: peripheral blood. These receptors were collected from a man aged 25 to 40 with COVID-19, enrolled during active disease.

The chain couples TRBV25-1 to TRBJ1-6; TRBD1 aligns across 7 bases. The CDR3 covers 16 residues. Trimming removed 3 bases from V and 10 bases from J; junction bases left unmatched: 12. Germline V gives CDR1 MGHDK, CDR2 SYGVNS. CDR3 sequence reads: CASSDLPGGGYSPLHF. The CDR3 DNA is TGTGCCAGCAGTGACCTACCGGGAGGGGGCTACTCACCCCTCCACTTT.

The CDR3 is CASNAGWGEKLFF. In nucleotides, the CDR3 is TGTGCCAGCAATGCAGGGTGGGGTGAAAAACTGTTTTTT. The chain couples TRBV12-3 or TRBV12-4 to TRBJ1-4, with a weak D call TRBD1 (5 bases). The germline V and J ends were trimmed by 7 bases and 7 bases, with 13 bases remaining between them. The CDR3 has 13 residues.

The DNA of the CDR3 is TGTGCCAGTAGTCCCATTACCTTCGGGTCGAACACTGAAGCTTTCTTT. Its protein product is CASSPITFGSNTEAFF. The chain employs TRBV19 and TRBJ1-1; D remains unclear. V dropped 5 bases and J dropped 1 base, with 17 bases sitting between them. The germline CDR1 and CDR2 sequences are LNHDA and SQIVND (reference sequence). The CDR3 consists of 16 residues.

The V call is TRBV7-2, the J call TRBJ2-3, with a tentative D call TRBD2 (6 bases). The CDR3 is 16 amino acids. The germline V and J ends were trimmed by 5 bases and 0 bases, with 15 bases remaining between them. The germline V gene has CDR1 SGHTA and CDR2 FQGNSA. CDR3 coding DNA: TGTGCCAGCAGCATCCTAGCGCGCCCAAGCACAGATACGCAGTATTTT. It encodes CASSILARPSTDTQYF.

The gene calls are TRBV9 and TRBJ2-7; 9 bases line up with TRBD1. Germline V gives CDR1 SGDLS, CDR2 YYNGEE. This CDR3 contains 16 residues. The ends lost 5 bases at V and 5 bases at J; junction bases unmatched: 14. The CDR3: CASSRSTIQGADEQYF. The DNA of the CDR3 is TGTGCCAGCAGTCGTAGCACTATACAGGGGGCTGACGAGCAGTACTTC.

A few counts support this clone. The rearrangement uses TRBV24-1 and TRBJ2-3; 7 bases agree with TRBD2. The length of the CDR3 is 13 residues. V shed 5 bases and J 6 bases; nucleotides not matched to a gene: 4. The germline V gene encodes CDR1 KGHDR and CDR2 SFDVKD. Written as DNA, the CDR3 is TGTGCCACCAGTGGCTCCGGGAGGGATACGCAGTATTTT. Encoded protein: CATSGSGRDTQYF.

The DNA of the CDR3 is TGTGCCACATATAAGACAGGGGGGGAGAACTATGGCTACACCTTC. Translation gives CATYKTGGENYGYTF. The rearrangement joins TRBV10-3 to TRBJ1-2; 9 nucleotides align to TRBD1. CDR3 length: 15 residues. CDR1 is ENHRY and CDR2 is SYGVKD in the germline V gene. Losses at the gene ends were 10 bases for V and 2 bases for J; bases not matched to a gene: 11.

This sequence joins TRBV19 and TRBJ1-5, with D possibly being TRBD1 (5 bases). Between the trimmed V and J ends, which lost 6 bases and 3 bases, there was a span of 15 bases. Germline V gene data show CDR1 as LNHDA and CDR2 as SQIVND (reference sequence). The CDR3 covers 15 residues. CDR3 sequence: CASSQAGDLNQPQHF. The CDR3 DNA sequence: TGTGCCAGTAGCCAGGCGGGGGACCTCAATCAGCCCCAGCATTTT.

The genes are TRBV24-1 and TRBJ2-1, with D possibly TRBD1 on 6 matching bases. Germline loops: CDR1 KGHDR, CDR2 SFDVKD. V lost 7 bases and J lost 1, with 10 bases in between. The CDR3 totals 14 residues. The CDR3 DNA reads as TGTGCCACCAGGAGCACAGGGTCCTACAATGAGCAGTTCTTC. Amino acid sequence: CATRSTGSYNEQFF.

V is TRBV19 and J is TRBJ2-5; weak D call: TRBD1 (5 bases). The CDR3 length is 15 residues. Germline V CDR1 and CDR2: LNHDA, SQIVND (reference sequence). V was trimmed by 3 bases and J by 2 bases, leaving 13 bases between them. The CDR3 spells CASSIPGGAQETQYF. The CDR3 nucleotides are TGTGCCAGTAGTATCCCAGGTGGGGCTCAAGAGACCCAGTACTTC. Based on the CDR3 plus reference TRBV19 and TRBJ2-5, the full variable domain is DGGITQSPKYLFRKEGQNVTLSCEQNLNHDAMYWYRQDPGQGLRLIYYSQIVNDFQKGDIAEGYSVSREKKESFPLTVTSAQKNPTAFYLCASSIPGGAQETQYFGPGTRLLVL.

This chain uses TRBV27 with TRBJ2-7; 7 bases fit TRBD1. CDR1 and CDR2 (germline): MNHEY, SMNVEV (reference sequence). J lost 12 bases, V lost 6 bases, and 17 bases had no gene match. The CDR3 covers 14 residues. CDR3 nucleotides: TGTGCCAGCAGCCCTGTGGACAGGTTGCCTGGGTTGTACTTC. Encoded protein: CASSPVDRLPGLYF.

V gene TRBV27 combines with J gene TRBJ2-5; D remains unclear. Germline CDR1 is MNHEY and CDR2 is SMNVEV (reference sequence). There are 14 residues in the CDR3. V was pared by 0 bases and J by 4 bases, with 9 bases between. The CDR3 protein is CASSLSGPGETQYF. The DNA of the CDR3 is TGTGCCAGCAGTTTATCTGGGCCCGGAGAGACCCAGTACTTC.

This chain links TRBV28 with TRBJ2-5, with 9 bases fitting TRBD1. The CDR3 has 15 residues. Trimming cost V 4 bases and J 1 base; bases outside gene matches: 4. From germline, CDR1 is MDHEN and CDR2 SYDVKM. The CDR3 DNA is TGTGCCAGCAGTTCCCCGACAGGGGGCCAAGAGACCCAGTACTTC. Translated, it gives CASSSPTGGQETQYF.

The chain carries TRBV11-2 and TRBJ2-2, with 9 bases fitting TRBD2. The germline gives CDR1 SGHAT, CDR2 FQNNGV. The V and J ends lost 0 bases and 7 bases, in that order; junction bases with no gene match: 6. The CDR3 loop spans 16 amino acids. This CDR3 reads CASSLELAGRGGELFF. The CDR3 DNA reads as TGTGCCAGCAGCTTAGAGCTAGCGGGAAGAGGCGGGGAGCTGTTTTTT.

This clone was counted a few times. DNA of the CDR3: TGTGCCAGCAGTTACGGGACAGGGAATAATTCACCCCTCCACTTT. This encodes CASSYGTGNNSPLHF. This chain joins TRBV6-5 and TRBJ1-6; 9 nucleotides match TRBD1. There are 15 residues in the CDR3. V lost 2 bases to trimming and J lost 5 bases; unmatched junction nucleotides: 1. CDR1 MNHEY and CDR2 SVGAGI come from the germline V gene.

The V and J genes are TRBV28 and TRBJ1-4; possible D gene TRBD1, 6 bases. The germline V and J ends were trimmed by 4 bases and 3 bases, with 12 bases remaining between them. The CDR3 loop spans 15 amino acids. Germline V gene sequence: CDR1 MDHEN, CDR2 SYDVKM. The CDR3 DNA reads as TGTGCCAGCAGTTCACAGGGAAAGTCTAATGAAAAACTGTTTTTT. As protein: CASSSQGKSNEKLFF.

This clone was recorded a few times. The CDR3, as DNA: TGCGCCAGCAGCCGTAACCTAGCGGGAGGGACCTACGAGCAGTACTTC. Translating gives CASSRNLAGGTYEQYF. V and J are TRBV4-3 and TRBJ2-7; 12 bases match TRBD2. The trim removed 4 bases at V and 2 bases at J, leaving 6 bases unmatched. CDR1 and CDR2 from the germline V gene are LGHNA and YSLEER. CDR3 length: 16 amino acids.

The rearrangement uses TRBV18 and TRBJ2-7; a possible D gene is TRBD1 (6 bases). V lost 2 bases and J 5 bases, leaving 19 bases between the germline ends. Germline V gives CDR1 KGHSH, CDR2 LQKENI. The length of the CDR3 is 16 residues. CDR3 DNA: TGTGCCAGCTCACCATTAATTGACAGGTTGGTCCACGAGCAGTACTTC. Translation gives CASSPLIDRLVHEQYF. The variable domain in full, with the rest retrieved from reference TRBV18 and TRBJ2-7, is NAGVMQNPRHLVRRRGQEARLRCSPMKGHSHVYWYRQLPEEGLKFMVYLQKENIIDESGMPKERFSAEFPKEGPSILRIQQVVRGDSAAYFCASSPLIDRLVHEQYFGPGTRLTVT.